The TCR beta chain described here comes from a study of T cell changes during pregnancy in multiple sclerosis. Per germline, CDR1 SGHDN and CDR2 FVKESK. V shed 2 bases and J shed 1 base, with 15 bases lying between them. The CDR3 runs to 17 residues. Using immunoSEQ multiplex PCR, the repertoire was profiled, and TCRdb retains in-frame clones only, with some absent. The data contain approximately 90,000 clones, over 90% of them seen just once; the ten biggest clones take up 0.84%. The sequence derives from a female donor with multiple sclerosis, enrolled in a pregnancy study. Here the sequenced sample was peripheral blood, taken in the third trimester of pregnancy. This chain joins TRBV14 and TRBJ2-4; TRBD2 is a possible D gene (5 bases). The CDR3 sequence: CASSQSWSGSAKNIQYF. CDR3 nucleotide sequence: TGTGCCAGCAGCCAAAGCTGGAGCGGCAGCGCCAAAAACATTCAGTACTTC.